This T cell receptor beta chain comes out of a study of blood T cell repertoires in COVID-19. Study-wide context: Sources were T cells, B-cell-depleted T cells, or PBMCs; the material itself was cDNA or gDNA.

This clone has just one count. The CDR3 spans 13 residues. V lost 1 base to trimming and J lost 6 bases; unmatched junction nucleotides: 2. The germline V gene has CDR1 LGHNA and CDR2 YNFKEQ. Authors' analysis steps: It was from reference gene primer amplification that nucleated cell counts were estimated. Assay: immunoSEQ multiplex PCR; the TCRdb copy retains only in-frame clones and omits some. That table furnishes V, J and clone size, whereas the DNA furnished D and trimming. The data contain about 110,000 clones, less than 75% of them singletons. This chain links TRBV4-2 with TRBJ1-2; TRBD1 matches at 7 bases. This clonotype originated in a woman between 40 and 50 years old with acute or convalescent COVID-19. The sequencing sample was made of peripheral blood. CDR3 nucleotide sequence: TGTGCCAGCAGCCAAGGGGGGACAGATGGCTACACCTTC. Its translation: CASSQGGTDGYTF.